The following is a T cell receptor beta chain sequence with its context. The source of the sample is a study of blood T cell repertoires in COVID-19. The V gene's germline CDR1 is MDHEN and CDR2 SYDVKM. The CDR3 runs to 14 residues. The junction had 7 bases not matched to a gene; V was cut back by 10 bases and J by 0 bases. Data came from immunoSEQ multiplex PCR; TCRdb stores just in-frame clones and leaves some out. The sample comprises about 300,000 clones, around 87% of which are singletons, and 2% to 3% rests with the top ten. The chain is built from TRBV28 and TRBJ2-7; 9 positions match TRBD2. The receptor comes from a man younger than 35 with active or convalescent COVID-19. The sample was peripheral blood. CDR3 nucleotide sequence: TGTGCCATCCAAGCGGGAGGCACCTCCTACGAGCAGTACTTC. Protein sequence: CAIQAGGTSYEQYF.